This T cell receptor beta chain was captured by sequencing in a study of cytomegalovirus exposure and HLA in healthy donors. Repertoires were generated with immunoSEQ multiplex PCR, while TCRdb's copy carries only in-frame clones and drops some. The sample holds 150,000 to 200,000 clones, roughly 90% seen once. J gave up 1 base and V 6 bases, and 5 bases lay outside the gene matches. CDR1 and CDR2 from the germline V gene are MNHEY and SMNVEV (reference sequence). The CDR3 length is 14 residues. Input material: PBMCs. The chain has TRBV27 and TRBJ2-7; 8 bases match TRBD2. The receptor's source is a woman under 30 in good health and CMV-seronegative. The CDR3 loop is CASSRAGVSYEQYF. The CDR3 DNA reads TGTGCCAGCAGCCGAGCGGGAGTGTCCTACGAGCAGTACTTC.